The 10 T cell receptor beta chains listed next were all sequenced from one sample in a study of T cells after yellow fever vaccination. MiXCR was run by TCRdb on the 5' RACE reads, yielding one entry per CDR3 protein. This sample has hundreds of thousands of distinct CDR3 sequences, with 6.2% found just once. The starting material was PBMCs, obtained 5 days after the yellow fever booster vaccination. The receptors come from a young man who received the YFV17D yellow fever vaccine.

This clonotype was detected many times. The chain uses TRBV7-6 and TRBJ2-2, with TRBD1 identical over 7 bases. The trim removed 5 bases at V and 6 bases at J, leaving 12 bases unmatched. The CDR3 spans 16 residues. In germline, CDR1 is SGHVS, CDR2 FNYEAQ. The CDR3: CASSPQSGQSPGELFF. CDR3 in DNA: TGTGCCAGCAGCCCACAGTCGGGACAGAGTCCCGGGGAGCTGTTTTTT.

At least ten counts were recorded for this clonotype. The chain employs TRBV7-9 and TRBJ2-1, with D perhaps TRBD2 (6 bases). The germline gives CDR1 SEHNR, CDR2 FQNEAQ (reference sequence). Trimming removed 11 bases at V and 6 bases at J, with 20 bases between. The CDR3 extends over 14 amino acids. CDR3 sequence reads: CAAGSPEAGNEQFF. CDR3 DNA sequence: TGTGCCGCGGGGAGTCCTGAAGCGGGCAATGAGCAGTTCTTC. Complete variable domain (other parts from reference TRBV7-9 and TRBJ2-1): DTGVSQNPRHKITKRGQNVTFRCDPISEHNRLYWYRQTLGQGPEFLTYFQNEAQLEKSRLLSDRFSAERPKGSFSTLEIQRTEQGDSAMYLCAAGSPEAGNEQFFGPGTRLTVL.

The rearrangement uses TRBV3-1 and TRBJ1-1; a weak D match, TRBD1 (5 bases). The CDR3 covers 13 residues. The germline V gene encodes CDR1 LGHDT and CDR2 YNNKEL (reference sequence). V was pared by 0 bases and J by 8 bases, with 10 bases between. In nucleotides, the CDR3 is TGTGCCAGCAGCCAAGATATAGGGGCCGAAGCTTTCTTT. It specifies CASSQDIGAEAFF.

The chain is built from TRBV7-2 and TRBJ2-7; the D gene is possibly TRBD1 (6 bases). The CDR3 covers 12 residues. The V end was cut by 5 bases, the J end by 10 bases, with 15 bases between. The germline gives CDR1 SGHTA, CDR2 FQGNSA. DNA for the CDR3: TGTGCCAGCAGCCTCGAAGCTGGGGGCCAGTACTTC. This encodes CASSLEAGGQYF.

At least ten counts were recorded for this clonotype. One end of the junction is discordant with germline, which a read error may explain. The chain recombines TRBV6-1 with TRBJ2-7; perhaps TRBD2 as D (6 bases). Germline V lookup: CDR1 MNHNS, CDR2 SASEGT. This CDR3 comprises 15 residues. CDR3 DNA sequence: TGTGCCAGCGGTGACTTAGGAGGGCTCTCCTACGAGCAGTACTTC. Protein: CASGDLGGLSYEQYF.

This clonotype has ten or more counts. The J gene is TRBJ2-1, the V gene TRBV7-9, with a possible D match to TRBD2 (6 bases). The germline gives CDR1 SEHNR, CDR2 FQNEAQ (reference sequence). CDR3 length equals 16 residues. Trimming cost V 5 bases and J 3 bases, with 17 bases left between them. The CDR3 DNA reads TGTGCCAGCAGCCCTTGGGGCGGGACCAGCTACAATGAGCAGTTCTTC. Its translation: CASSPWGGTSYNEQFF. The full variable domain, with the rest looked up from reference TRBV7-9 and TRBJ2-1, is DTGVSQNPRHKITKRGQNVTFRCDPISEHNRLYWYRQTLGQGPEFLTYFQNEAQLEKSRLLSDRFSAERPKGSFSTLEIQRTEQGDSAMYLCASSPWGGTSYNEQFFGPGTRLTVL.

The chain recombines TRBV7-2 with TRBJ2-7; D not certain. CDR1 and CDR2 (germline): SGHTA, FQGNSA. This CDR3 is built from 15 residues. Trimming shortened V by 4 bases and J by 0 bases, and 13 bases separated the two germline ends. The CDR3 DNA is TGTGCCAGCAGCTCAAGTCGGCTTAGCTCCTACGAGCAGTACTTC. As protein: CASSSSRLSSYEQYF.

This clonotype has only a few counts. The chain carries TRBV20-1 and TRBJ1-4, with TRBD1 as a possible D gene (6 bases). Germline CDR1 reads DFQATT; CDR2 reads SNEGSKA (reference sequence). Trimming left V 5 bases short and J 2 bases short, with 12 bases between. The CDR3 runs to 14 residues. Here the CDR3 reads CSAARDTTNEKLFF. CDR3 nucleotide sequence: TGCAGTGCTGCCCGGGACACGACTAATGAAAAACTGTTTTTT.

This clonotype was seen a few times. V is TRBV5-6 and J is TRBJ1-4; D remains ambiguous. The CDR3 length is 16 residues. The V gene lost 4 bases and the J gene lost 0 bases, with 13 bases spanning the gap. Germline loops: CDR1 SGHDT, CDR2 YYEEEE. CDR3 sequence (DNA): TGTGCCAGCAGCCCGGCGACGGGAGCAACTAATGAAAAACTGTTTTTT. This encodes CASSPATGATNEKLFF.

This clonotype was found many times. The rearrangement joins TRBV7-3 to TRBJ2-1, with 15 bases fitting TRBD2. The trim removed 1 base at V and 4 bases at J, leaving 11 bases unmatched. Germline V gene data show CDR1 as SGHTA and CDR2 as FQGTGA. The CDR3 consists of 20 residues. DNA of the CDR3: TGTGCCAGCAGCTTAAGGCAGGGGACTAGCGGGGGGTCGAGATACAATGAGCAGTTCTTC. Translating it yields CASSLRQGTSGGSRYNEQFF.